A selection of T cell receptor beta chains follows, all from one sample in a study of CD8 T cells in ankylosing spondylitis. TCRdb reprocessed the 5' RACE reads via MiXCR and lists one record per CDR3 protein. The sample shows tens of thousands of distinct CDR3 sequences, less than 3.5% of them seen only once. The source material was blood, either unsorted or a sorted T cell fraction (not recorded which). The receptors were gathered from a male donor with ankylosing spondylitis or in good health (not recorded which). CDR3s include the opening cysteine and the closing phenylalanine or tryptophan. The order of the fields is V gene, clone size, J gene, D gene, CDR3 length, CDR3 DNA, CDR3 protein. The D gene is left open where the match is weak. Expanded clones get a size class; other rows say once, few or many, or leave the size out.

>TRBV9|many|TRBJ2-7|TRBD2|15
TGTGCCAGCAGCGTAGGGACTAGCTTAGGCTACGAGCAGTACTTC
CASSVGTSLGYEQYF
>TRBV9|many|TRBJ2-7|TRBD1|16
TGTGCCAGCAGCGTAGGCCCTCGGACAGGGCCAGACGAGCAGTACTTC
CASSVGPRTGPDEQYF
>TRBV9|many|TRBJ1-2|-|14
TGTGCCAGCAGCGTAGGAGAGGGTAGCTATGGCTACACCTTC
CASSVGEGSYGYTF
>TRBV9|many|TRBJ2-3|TRBD2|17
TGTGCCAGCAGCGTAGGCGAGACTAGCGGGGGCACAGATACGCAGTATTTT
CASSVGETSGGTDTQYF
>TRBV29-1|many|TRBJ1-6|TRBD1|15
TGCAGCGTAGACCTACGGGACAGGGTAGATTCACCCCTCCACTTT
CSVDLRDRVDSPLHF
>TRBV9|many|TRBJ2-1|-|15
TGTGCCAGCAGCGTAGGGGCGCAGGGTGTCAATGAGCAGTTCTTC
CASSVGAQGVNEQFF
>TRBV9|many|TRBJ2-3|TRBD2|15
TGTGCCAGCAGCGTCTTAGGACTAGCGGGGAATACGCAGTATTTT
CASSVLGLAGNTQYF
>TRBV6-7|many|TRBJ1-2|TRBD1|16
TGTGCCAGCAGTTACCCAACAGGGGGAAATTGCTATGGCTACACCTTC
CASSYPTGGNCYGYTF
>TRBV9|many|TRBJ1-2|-|13
TGTGCCAGCAGCCCCCGGACCGACGGTGGCTACACCTTC
CASSPRTDGGYTF
>TRBV9|many|TRBJ1-5|-|14
TGTGCCAGCAGCGTAGTCTCAGGGGACGGGCCCCAGCATTTT
CASSVVSGDGPQHF
>TRBV9|many|TRBJ1-4|-|15
TGTGCCAGCAGCGTCTCCCAGGGGAGGGGCGAAAAACTGTTTTTT
CASSVSQGRGEKLFF
>TRBV9|many|TRBJ2-3|TRBD1|16
TGTGCCAGCAGCGTAGGAGGGGGACAGGACGGAGATACGCAGTATTTT
CASSVGGGQDGDTQYF
>TRBV9|many|TRBJ1-1|TRBD1|15
TGTGCCAGCACAAGGACAGGGGTGGGGAACACTGAAGCTTTCTTT
CASTRTGVGNTEAFF
>TRBV9|many|TRBJ2-3|TRBD2|16
TGTGCCAGCAGCCCATTAGCGGGAGGGCCGACAGATACGCAGTATTTT
CASSPLAGGPTDTQYF
>TRBV9|many|TRBJ2-7|TRBD2|14
TGTGCCAGCAGCGCCCCCGGGACTAGGGACGAGCAGTACTTC
CASSAPGTRDEQYF
>TRBV9|many|TRBJ2-1|TRBD2|17
TGTGCCAGCAGTTCGACCGGGACTAGCCTTAGCGGCAATGAGCAGTTCTTC
CASSSTGTSLSGNEQFF
>TRBV9|many|TRBJ2-7|-|13
TGTGCCAGCAGCGCCCTCGGAGGGAACGAGCAGTACTTC
CASSALGGNEQYF
>TRBV9|many|TRBJ2-2|-|15
TGTGCCAGCAGCGTAGACCCGTTATGGACCGGGGAGCTGTTTTTT
CASSVDPLWTGELFF
>TRBV9|many|TRBJ2-1|TRBD2|15
TGTGCCAGCAGCGTAAGGGTCCTAGCGGGAGGTGAGCAGTTCTTC
CASSVRVLAGGEQFF
>TRBV9|many|TRBJ2-1|-|16
TGTGCCAGCAGCCCGCGAAGCAGGAGCTCCTACAATGAGCAGTTCTTC
CASSPRSRSSYNEQFF
>TRBV9|medium-sized|TRBJ1-6|TRBD1|15
TGTGCCAGCAGCGTAGGGGCAGGGGGGAATTCACCCCTCCACTTT
CASSVGAGGNSPLHF
>TRBV9|medium-sized|TRBJ2-1|TRBD2|16
TGTGCCAGCAGCGTAGCCAGCGGGAGTGCCCACGGTGAGCAGTTCTTC
CASSVASGSAHGEQFF
>TRBV9|many|TRBJ2-2|TRBD1|15
TGTGCCAGCAGCGAAACAGGGGGCCAAACCGGGGAGCTGTTTTTT
CASSETGGQTGELFF
>TRBV9|many|TRBJ1-2|TRBD1|15
TGTGCCAGCAGCGCTCCACAGGGGTTGGGCTATGGCTACACCTTC
CASSAPQGLGYGYTF
>TRBV9|many|TRBJ1-3|TRBD1|15
TGTGCCAGCAGCCCGGGACAGGGGGCCGGAAACACCATATATTTT
CASSPGQGAGNTIYF
>TRBV9|medium-sized|TRBJ1-2|TRBD1|14
TGTGCCAGCAGCGCGGGACAGGTTAACTATGGCTACACCTTC
CASSAGQVNYGYTF
>TRBV9|many|TRBJ2-7|-|18
TGTGCCAGCAGCGTAGGTGCGGCAGGACGAGGGCCACAGTACGAGCAGTACTTC
CASSVGAAGRGPQYEQYF
>TRBV9|few|TRBJ2-7|-|16
TGTGCCAGCAGCATTGGACTATCTTCTGTAGGGAGCGAGCAGTACTTC
CASSIGLSSVGSEQYF
>TRBV9|many|TRBJ2-7|-|14
TGTGCCAGCAGCTCGCCGGGACGACCCTACGAGCAGTACTTC
CASSSPGRPYEQYF
>TRBV9|many|TRBJ2-1|TRBD2|15
TGTGCCAGCAGCCACCCCAGACTAGCCGACAATGAGCAGTTCTTC
CASSHPRLADNEQFF
>TRBV9|medium-sized|TRBJ2-3|TRBD2|18
TGTGCCAGCAGCGTAGGCCTAGCGGGAGGGGAGCACCCAGATACGCAGTATTTT
CASSVGLAGGEHPDTQYF
>TRBV9|many|TRBJ2-2|-|12
TGTGCCAGCAGCCCCTACACCGGGGAGCTGTTTTTT
CASSPYTGELFF
>TRBV9|many|TRBJ2-4|-|15
TGTGCCAGCTCCATATCCGGGACGTCTCAAAACATTCAGTACTTC
CASSISGTSQNIQYF
>TRBV9|many|TRBJ2-2|-|14
TGTGCCAGCAGCGTAGACGCAGACACCGGGGAGCTGTTTTTT
CASSVDADTGELFF
>TRBV9|many|TRBJ2-5|TRBD2|17
TGTGCCAGCAGCCCAGGGACTAGCGGGAGAGGATGGGAGACCCAGTACTTC
CASSPGTSGRGWETQYF
>TRBV9|many|TRBJ2-1|-|12
TGTGCCAGCAGCCCGCAAGTGGGGGAGCAGTTCTTC
CASSPQVGEQFF
>TRBV9|many|TRBJ2-7|TRBD2|15
TGTGCCAGCAGCGTAAGCGGGGCCAGCTCCTACGAGCAGTACTTC
CASSVSGASSYEQYF
>TRBV9|-|TRBJ2-1|-|17
TGTGCCAGCAGCGCTCAGGTGGGGGTACGCACCTACAATGAGCAGTTCTTC
CASSAQVGVRTYNEQFF
>TRBV21-1|many|TRBJ1-5|-|16
TGTGCCAGCAGCAACGCGGAGACAGATAGCAATCAGCCCCAGCATTTT
CASSNAETDSNQPQHF
>TRBV9|many|TRBJ2-2|TRBD1|15
TGTGCCAGCAGCGCAGGGGGGACAGGTACCGGGGAGCTGTTTTTT
CASSAGGTGTGELFF
>TRBV9|many|TRBJ2-6|TRBD1|19
TGTGCCAGCAGCGGAGGACAGGATAATCTACTCTGGGGGGCCAACGTCCTGACTTTC
CASSGGQDNLLWGANVLTF
>TRBV9|many|TRBJ2-7|-|12
TGTGCCAGCAGCGTTACAATGGACGAGCAGTACTTC
CASSVTMDEQYF
>TRBV9|many|TRBJ2-3|-|14
TGTGCCAGCAGCGTAGGGGTAGGAGCAGATACGCAGTATTTT
CASSVGVGADTQYF
>TRBV9|many|TRBJ2-1|-|14
TGTGCCAGCAGCGTAGCTACGATCGGCAATGAGCAGTTCTTC
CASSVATIGNEQFF
>TRBV9|many|TRBJ2-1|TRBD2|15
TGTGCCAGCAGCCTCACTAGCGGGAGGAGGAATGAGCAGTTCTTC
CASSLTSGRRNEQFF
>TRBV9|many|TRBJ2-3|TRBD2|15
TGTGCCAGCAGCGTAGAGGGACTAGCGGGAAGCCCGCAGTATTTT
CASSVEGLAGSPQYF
>TRBV9|few|TRBJ2-1|TRBD2|13
TGTGCCAGCAGCATCTTGACTAGCAGTGAGCAGTTCTTC
CASSILTSSEQFF
>TRBV9|many|TRBJ2-3|-|12
TGTGCCAGCAGCCAGGGCTTGGATACGCAGTATTTT
CASSQGLDTQYF
>TRBV9|many|TRBJ2-3|-|15
TGTGCCAGCAGCGGTAGCGGTACTAGCACAGATACGCAGTATTTT
CASSGSGTSTDTQYF
>TRBV9|many|TRBJ2-3|-|15
TGTGCCAGCAGCGTAGAAGCCGGTCGCACAGATACGCAGTATTTT
CASSVEAGRTDTQYF
>TRBV9|many|TRBJ2-1|TRBD2|15
TGTGCCAGCAGCGCGTCCGGGACTAGCTCCAATGAGCAGTTCTTC
CASSASGTSSNEQFF
>TRBV9|many|TRBJ1-2|-|13
TGTGCCAGCAGCGTAGAAGCCGCCTCAGGCTACACCTTC
CASSVEAASGYTF
>TRBV9|many|TRBJ1-6|-|14
TGTGCCAGCAGCGTAGGAGGTGGGGTTTCACCCCTCCACTTT
CASSVGGGVSPLHF